The 28 T cell receptor beta chains given below trace back to one sample, sequenced in a study of graft-versus-host responses after intestinal transplantation (dated by TCRdb to about 2021). Libraries were prepared through the immunoSEQ multiplex PCR assay. TCRdb stores this immuneACCESS table with in-frame sequences only. Part of the clones is absent; in the studies checked, under half of the shortfall reflects unresolved V genes, and no reason is known for the rest. The sample table shows 25,000 to 35,000 clones, and 70% to 90% are seen once. The leading ten clones occupy 11% of the sample. The sequenced sample was PBMCs, obtained about 420 days after intestinal transplantation. All receptors come from a human patient who received an intestinal transplant, so some T cells may come from the graft donor.

The chain links TRBV4-2 to TRBJ1-1; D gene ambiguous. The CDR3 contains 15 residues. Germline V gene sequence: CDR1 LGHNA, CDR2 YNFKEQ. V gave up 3 bases and J gave up 2 bases, with 13 bases separating them. Written as DNA, the CDR3 is TGTGCCAGCAGCCATTCGATGGGCAGCAACACTGAAGCTTTCTTT. The encoded protein is CASSHSMGSNTEAFF.

The CDR3 sequence is CATSRVETINSEQFF. CDR3 nucleotides: TGTGCCACCAGCAGAGTAGAAACGATCAACAGTGAGCAGTTCTTC. V usage is TRBV15 and J usage is TRBJ2-1; D ambiguous. This CDR3 contains 15 residues. Trimming took 1 base from V and 9 from J, leaving 16 bases between them. Germline CDR1 is LNHNV and CDR2 is YYDKDF (reference sequence).

This chain joins TRBV7-2 and TRBJ2-2, with unresolved D. Deletions cut 3 bases from V and 6 bases from J, with 5 bases between. CDR3 length: 12 residues. The V gene's germline CDR1 is SGHTA and CDR2 FQGNSA. The CDR3: CASSFLSGELFF. The CDR3 nucleotides read TGTGCCAGCAGCTTTCTGTCCGGGGAGCTGTTTTTT.

J is TRBJ2-3 and V is TRBV9, with D possibly being TRBD2 (7 bases). The germline V and J ends were trimmed by 3 bases and 8 bases, with 22 bases remaining between them. Germline CDR1 is SGDLS and CDR2 is YYNGEE. There are 16 residues in the CDR3. This CDR3 is CASSAQVGGASGTQYF. The CDR3 DNA sequence: TGTGCCAGCAGCGCCCAGGTAGGGGGGGCGTCAGGTACGCAGTATTTT.

The V and J genes are TRBV4-1 and TRBJ1-4, with TRBD1 identical over 8 bases. J lost 3 bases, V lost 1 base, and 4 bases had no gene match. Germline V CDR1 and CDR2: MGHRA, YSYEKL. The CDR3 covers 16 residues. This CDR3 reads CASSQGTGQANEKLFF. The DNA for the CDR3 is TGCGCCAGCAGCCAAGGGACGGGACAGGCTAATGAAAAACTGTTTTTT.

The chain's CDR3 is CASSPGTSGANEQFF. CDR3 bases: TGTGCCAGCAGCCCAGGGACTAGCGGGGCCAATGAGCAGTTCTTC. The chain is built from TRBV7-2 and TRBJ2-1, with TRBD2 matching over 13 bases. The CDR3 consists of 15 residues. Per germline, CDR1 SGHTA and CDR2 FQGNSA. Losses at the gene ends were 5 bases for V and 6 bases for J; bases not matched to a gene: 4.

The V gene is TRBV21-1, the J gene TRBJ2-3; the table's D call, TRBD2, has no DNA check behind it. TRBV21-1 is flagged as a pseudogene. The CDR3 sequence is 12 residues long. CDR3 sequence (DNA): TGTGGGACTAGCGGGAGGGCCTATACGCAGTATTTT. Translation gives CGTSGRAYTQYF.

The J gene is TRBJ1-1, the V gene TRBV6-5; possibly TRBD1 for D (5 bases). Germline assignment: CDR1 MNHEY and CDR2 SVGAGI. V was shortened by 4 bases and J by 4 bases, with 13 bases between the two germline ends. The CDR3 loop spans 14 amino acids. The CDR3 region is CASSFSGFFTEAFF. The CDR3 nucleotides read TGTGCCAGCAGTTTTTCAGGGTTTTTCACTGAAGCTTTCTTT.

CDR3 loop: CASSLVRNTEAFF. The CDR3 bases are TGTGCCAGCAGCTTGGTTCGGAACACTGAAGCTTTCTTT. V usage is TRBV5-8 and J usage is TRBJ1-1; D is ambiguous. CDR3 length equals 13 residues. V lost 0 bases, J lost 1 base, and 4 bases lay in between. CDR1 is SGHTS, CDR2 YDEGEE, per germline.

This clone was counted a few times. This chain joins TRBV15 and TRBJ2-1; D is unclear. Per the germline V gene, CDR1 is LNHNV and CDR2 is YYDKDF (reference sequence). The CDR3 extends over 13 amino acids. The V and J ends lost 0 bases and 8 bases respectively, with 8 bases between them. CDR3 DNA: TGTGCCACCAGCAGAGATTTGGGGTATGAGCAGTTCTTC. It yields the protein CATSRDLGYEQFF. Together with reference TRBV15 and TRBJ2-1, the CDR3 gives the full variable domain: DAMVIQNPRYQVTQFGKPVTLSCSQTLNHNVMYWYQQKSSQAPKLLFHYYDKDFNNEADTPDNFQSRRPNTSFCFLDIRSPGLGDTAMYLCATSRDLGYEQFFGPGTRLTVL.

The chain employs TRBV7-9 and TRBJ2-7; D ambiguous. The CDR3 contains 14 residues. Germline V gene sequence: CDR1 SEHNR, CDR2 FQNEAQ (reference sequence). Trimming left V 6 bases short and J 1 base short, with 13 bases between. In DNA form, the CDR3 reads TGTGCCAGCAGTCCCCGCGCAGTTTCCTACGAGCAGTACTTC. Translated, it gives CASSPRAVSYEQYF.

This clone was recorded once. The J gene is TRBJ2-3, the V gene TRBV5-3; tentatively, D is TRBD1 or TRBD2 (5 bases each). TRBV5-3 is identified as an open reading frame with a role that is uncertain. The CDR3 is made up of 17 amino acids. V dropped 7 bases and J dropped 4 bases, with 25 bases sitting between them. In DNA form, the CDR3 reads TGTGCCAGAGATGATTATACGGACTTTTTGGGGGCAGATACGCAGTATTTT. It encodes CARDDYTDFLGADTQYF.

The chain recombines TRBV11-3 with TRBJ1-6; 8 bases match TRBD1. V shed 3 bases and J 8 bases; nucleotides not matched to a gene: 9. The CDR3 extends over 16 amino acids. Germline values: CDR1 SGHNT, CDR2 YENEEA. DNA of the CDR3: TGTGCCAGCAGCTTGAGGGACAGGCCGCCTTATTCACCCCTCCACTTT. Translated, it gives CASSLRDRPPYSPLHF.

The chain recombines TRBV28 with TRBJ2-7, with 11 positions matching TRBD2. V lost 4 bases to trimming and J lost 4 bases; unmatched junction nucleotides: 6. This CDR3 comprises 15 residues. Germline CDR1 MDHEN, CDR2 SYDVKM. CDR3 in amino acids: CASSSPGLADYEQYF. The CDR3 DNA reads TGTGCCAGCAGTTCTCCGGGACTAGCGGATTACGAGCAGTACTTC.

The chain recombines TRBV7-9 with TRBJ1-1; no definite D call. Germline CDR1 SEHNR, CDR2 FQNEAQ (reference sequence). The CDR3 length is 13 residues. V lost 5 bases and J lost 6, with 13 bases in between. CDR3 coding DNA: TGTGCCAGCAGCCCGACCTTGAGGCCTGAAGCTTTCTTT. This sequence encodes CASSPTLRPEAFF. The full variable domain, with the rest looked up from reference TRBV7-9 and TRBJ1-1, is DTGVSQNPRHKITKRGQNVTFRCDPISEHNRLYWYRQTLGQGPEFLTYFQNEAQLEKSRLLSDRFSAERPKGSFSTLEIQRTEQGDSAMYLCASSPTLRPEAFFGQGTRLTVV.

This sequence joins TRBV19 and TRBJ1-1, with 9 bases lining up with TRBD1. The V gene's germline CDR1 is LNHDA and CDR2 SQIVND (reference sequence). The junction had 14 bases not matched to a gene; V was cut back by 8 bases and J by 4 bases. This CDR3 is built from 16 residues. The CDR3, as DNA: TGTGCCAGTTCCTTTGCGCGACAGGGGGTTTTCACTGAAGCTTTCTTT. As protein: CASSFARQGVFTEAFF.

The rearrangement uses TRBV28 and TRBJ1-1, with a possible D match to TRBD1 (6 bases). There are 16 residues in the CDR3. Germline V CDR1 and CDR2: MDHEN, SYDVKM. V was trimmed by 8 bases and J by 3 bases, leaving 22 bases between them. CDR3 sequence: CASVQGIGSQYTEAFF. CDR3 nucleotides: TGTGCCAGCGTGCAGGGGATCGGGTCACAATACACTGAAGCTTTCTTT.

The V call is TRBV10-1, the J call TRBJ2-1; a possible D gene is TRBD1 (6 bases). From germline, CDR1 is WNHNN and CDR2 SYGVQD (reference sequence). V was trimmed by 6 bases and J by 0 bases, leaving 24 bases between them. CDR3 length: 19 residues. CDR3 in amino acids: CASRTGPRGLQGSYNEQFF. In nucleotides, the CDR3 is TGCGCCAGCAGGACCGGCCCGAGAGGTTTACAGGGCTCCTACAATGAGCAGTTCTTC.

The chain employs TRBV19 and TRBJ1-5; D is undetermined. The CDR3 loop spans 15 amino acids. The V gene lost 0 bases and the J gene lost 0 bases, with 6 bases spanning the gap. Germline-derived CDR1 and CDR2 are LNHDA and SQIVND (reference sequence). The CDR3 loop reads CASSIESYSNQPQHF. The DNA for the CDR3 is TGTGCCAGTAGTATAGAGAGTTATAGCAATCAGCCCCAGCATTTT.

The chain joins TRBV9 to TRBJ2-1, with 10 bases identical to TRBD2. CDR3 size: 16 residues. CDR1 and CDR2 from the germline V gene are SGDLS and YYNGEE. With V trimmed by 1 base and J by 4 bases, 5 bases remained unmatched. CDR3 bases: TGTGCCAGCAGCGTAAGAGGACTAGCGGTGTACAATGAGCAGTTCTTC. Amino acid sequence: CASSVRGLAVYNEQFF. The full variable domain, completed using reference TRBV9 and TRBJ2-1, is DSGVTQTPKHLITATGQRVTLRCSPRSGDLSVYWYQQSLDQGLQFLIQYYNGEERAKGNILERFSAQQFPDLHSELNLSSLELGDSALYFCASSVRGLAVYNEQFFGPGTRLTVL.

The chain couples TRBV7-6 to TRBJ2-3; 8 nucleotides agree with TRBD2. The CDR3 totals 20 residues. V shed 1 base, J shed 8 bases, and the junction held 23 bases outside the gene matches. Germline CDR1 and CDR2: SGHVS and FNYEAQ. CDR3 sequence (DNA): TGTGCCAGCAGCTTAGGGGAAGGTCGGGGGGGCCACCTAACGGCAGGTACGCAGTATTTT. This translates into CASSLGEGRGGHLTAGTQYF.

On this clone itself: The junction departs from the called germline gene at one end, perhaps through a read error. The V call is TRBV13, the J call TRBJ1-2, with TRBD1 identical over 9 bases. Germline V gene data show CDR1 as PRHDT and CDR2 as FYEKMQ (reference sequence). This CDR3 comprises 16 residues. The CDR3 sequence is CAISPDRDRVGFGYTF. CDR3 bases: TGTGCCATCAGCCCCGACCGGGACAGGGTTGGTTTTGGCTACACCTTC.

This chain links TRBV30 with TRBJ2-1; 10 bases are shared with TRBD2. The CDR3 loop spans 15 amino acids. V lost 4 bases and J lost 4; bases outside the gene matches: 7. Germline V CDR1 and CDR2: GTSNPN, SVGIG (reference sequence). In nucleotides, the CDR3 is TGTGCCTGGACAACAGCGGGAGGGCCTTACAATGAGCAGTTCTTC. Its protein product is CAWTTAGGPYNEQFF.

In its sample, this clone was seen once. The rearrangement links TRBV6-1 to TRBJ2-7; D might be TRBD2 (7 bases). Germline CDR1 is MNHNS and CDR2 is SASEGT. The CDR3 runs 15 residues. The germline V and J ends were trimmed by 0 bases and 3 bases, with 12 bases remaining between them. This chain's CDR3 is CASSEAPRGGYEQYF. In nucleotides, the CDR3 is TGTGCCAGCAGTGAAGCGCCAAGGGGGGGCTACGAGCAGTACTTC.

This chain links TRBV18 with TRBJ2-3; possibly TRBD1 or TRBD2 for D (5 bases each). Trimming took 0 bases from V and 6 from J, leaving 7 bases between them. This CDR3 contains 13 residues. CDR1 and CDR2 (germline): KGHSH, LQKENI. CDR3 sequence: CASSPPGDDTQYF. CDR3 bases: TGTGCCAGCTCACCACCGGGGGACGATACGCAGTATTTT. The variable domain in full, completed from reference TRBV18 and TRBJ2-3, reads NAGVMQNPRHLVRRRGQEARLRCSPMKGHSHVYWYRQLPEEGLKFMVYLQKENIIDESGMPKERFSAEFPKEGPSILRIQQVVRGDSAAYFCASSPPGDDTQYFGPGTRLTVL.

The V and J genes are TRBV5-5 and TRBJ1-2; 8 bases agree with TRBD1. Germline V gene lookup returns CDR1 SGHKS and CDR2 YYEKEE (reference sequence). The junction had 8 bases not matched to a gene; V was cut back by 0 bases and J by 4 bases. This CDR3 has 16 residues. The CDR3 region is CASSLASSDRVYGYTF. As DNA, the CDR3 is TGTGCCAGCAGCTTGGCCTCCTCGGACAGGGTCTATGGCTACACCTTC.

This chain uses TRBV19 with TRBJ2-2, with 8 bases that match TRBD1. The trim removed 6 bases at V and 1 base at J, leaving 10 bases unmatched. The V gene's germline CDR1 is LNHDA and CDR2 SQIVND (reference sequence). This CDR3 is 17 amino acids long. The CDR3 region has the DNA TGTGCCAGTAGCCCACTCTTAGACAGGGGGAACACCGGGGAGCTGTTTTTT. It codes for CASSPLLDRGNTGELFF.

The V call is TRBV10-1, the J call TRBJ2-2; D is ambiguous. V lost 5 bases and J lost 9, with 10 bases in between. The CDR3 has 12 residues. Germline V gene data show CDR1 as WNHNN and CDR2 as SYGVQD (reference sequence). The CDR3 here is CASSRNRRELFF. DNA for the CDR3: TGCGCCAGCAGTAGGAACCGGCGGGAGCTGTTTTTT.